The present T cell receptor beta chain was sequenced within a study of shared clonotypes between healthy human individuals. The study, taken as a whole, reports: Larger richness was generally estimated for naive than memory subsets.

Clones were sequenced by immunoSEQ multiplex PCR, and TCRdb holds only the in-frame ones, with some missing. The data show about 230,000 clones, over 60% seen once. With regard to this clone: What it recognizes is unknown.

Trimming pared 4 bases from V and 5 bases from J, leaving 11 bases between. Germline V gene data show CDR1 as SGHDN and CDR2 as FVKESK. The CDR3 is 14 residues long. Sequencing was done on a sample of memory CD4+ T cells sorted from blood. Subset indicated: CD45RA-negative fraction. The TCR comes from a man aged 30-40 years in good health. The J gene is TRBJ2-2, the V gene TRBV14; D perhaps matches TRBD1 (5 bases). This CDR3 is CASSLQGWTGELFF. The CDR3 bases are TGTGCCAGCAGCCTTCAGGGTTGGACCGGGGAGCTGTTTTTT. The whole variable domain, filled in from reference TRBV14 and TRBJ2-2, reads EAGVTQFPSHSVIEKGQTVTLRCDPISGHDNLYWYRRVMGKEIKFLLHFVKESKQDESGMPNNRFLAERTGGTYSTLKVQPAELEDSGVYFCASSLQGWTGELFFGEGSRLTVL.